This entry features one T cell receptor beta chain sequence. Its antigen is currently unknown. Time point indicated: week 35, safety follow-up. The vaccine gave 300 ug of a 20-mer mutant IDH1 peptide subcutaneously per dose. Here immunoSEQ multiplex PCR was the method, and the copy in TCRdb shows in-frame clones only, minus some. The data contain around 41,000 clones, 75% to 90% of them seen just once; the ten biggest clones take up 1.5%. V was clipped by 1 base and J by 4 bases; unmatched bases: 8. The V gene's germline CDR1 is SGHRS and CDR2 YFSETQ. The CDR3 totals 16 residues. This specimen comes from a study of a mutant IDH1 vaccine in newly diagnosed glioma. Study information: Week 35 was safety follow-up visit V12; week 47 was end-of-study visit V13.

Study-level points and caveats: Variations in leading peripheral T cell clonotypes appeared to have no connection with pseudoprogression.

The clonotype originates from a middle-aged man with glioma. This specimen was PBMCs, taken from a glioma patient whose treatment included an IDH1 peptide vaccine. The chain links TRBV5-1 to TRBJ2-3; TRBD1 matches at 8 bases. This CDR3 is CASSLKVSGGPDTQYF. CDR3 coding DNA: TGCGCCAGCAGCTTGAAGGTGTCAGGGGGCCCAGATACGCAGTATTTT.